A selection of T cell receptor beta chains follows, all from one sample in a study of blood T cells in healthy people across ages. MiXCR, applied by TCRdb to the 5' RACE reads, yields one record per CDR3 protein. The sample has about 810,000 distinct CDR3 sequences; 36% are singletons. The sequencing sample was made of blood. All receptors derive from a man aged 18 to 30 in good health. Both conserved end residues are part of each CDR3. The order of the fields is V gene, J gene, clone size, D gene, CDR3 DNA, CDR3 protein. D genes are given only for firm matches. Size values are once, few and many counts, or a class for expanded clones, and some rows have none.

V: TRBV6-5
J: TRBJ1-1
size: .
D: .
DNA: TGTGCCAGCAGTTACGGTCTGGGCGCTGAAGCTTTCTTT
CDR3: CASSYGLGAEAFF

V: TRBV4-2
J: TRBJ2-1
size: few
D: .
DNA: TGTGCCAGCAGCCAAGAGGCAGGCAATCCCTACAATGAGCAGTTCTTC
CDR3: CASSQEAGNPYNEQFF

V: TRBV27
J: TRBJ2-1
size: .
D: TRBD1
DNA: TGTGCCAGCAGTGACAGGGACTACAATGAGCAGTTCTTC
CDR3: CASSDRDYNEQFF

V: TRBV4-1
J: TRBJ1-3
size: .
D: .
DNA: TGCGCCAGCAGCCAATCCGGGGGAAACACCATATATTTT
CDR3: CASSQSGGNTIYF

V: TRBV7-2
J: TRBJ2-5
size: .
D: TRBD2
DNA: TGTGCCAGCAGGGTAGCGGGGGGGCCGATTGGAGAGACCCAGTACTTC
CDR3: CASRVAGGPIGETQYF

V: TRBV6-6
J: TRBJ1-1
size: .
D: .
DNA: TGTGCCAGCAGTCCGAAGGGGAGCACTGAAGCTTTCTTT
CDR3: CASSPKGSTEAFF

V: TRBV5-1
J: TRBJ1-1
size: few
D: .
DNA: TGTGCCAGCAGTTTTCGGGGGGGCACTGAAGCTTTCTTT
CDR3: CASSFRGGTEAFF

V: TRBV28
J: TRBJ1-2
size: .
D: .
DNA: TGTGCCACCGGACCGGGGGGAAGCTATGGCTACACCTTC
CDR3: CATGPGGSYGYTF

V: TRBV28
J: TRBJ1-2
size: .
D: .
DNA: TGTGCCAGCAGTTGGGACGGAGGGTCGAACTATGGCTACACCTTC
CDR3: CASSWDGGSNYGYTF

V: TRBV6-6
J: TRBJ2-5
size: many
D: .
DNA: TGTGCCAGCAGTTACCAGGGTAGTACTCCGACCCAGTACTTC
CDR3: CASSYQGSTPTQYF

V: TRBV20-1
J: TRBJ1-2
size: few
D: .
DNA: TGCAGTGCTAGAGCGGGGGCGAACTATGGCTACACCTTC
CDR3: CSARAGANYGYTF

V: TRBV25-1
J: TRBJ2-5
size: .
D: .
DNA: TGTGCCAGCAGAATCTCTTCCCAAGAGACCCAGTACTTC
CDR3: CASRISSQETQYF

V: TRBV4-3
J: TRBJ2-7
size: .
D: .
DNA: TGCGCCAGCAGCCAAGAAAAAGGGATCGGCGAGCAGTACTTC
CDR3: CASSQEKGIGEQYF

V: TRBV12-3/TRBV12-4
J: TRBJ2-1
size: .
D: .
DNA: TGTGCCAGCACTACATCCGGGTTCAATGAGCAGTTCTTC
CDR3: CASTTSGFNEQFF

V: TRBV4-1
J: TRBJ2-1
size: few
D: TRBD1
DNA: TGCGCCAGCAGCGCGGGGACAGGATACCTCCACAATGAGCAGTTCTTC
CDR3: CASSAGTGYLHNEQFF

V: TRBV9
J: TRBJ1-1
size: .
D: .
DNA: TGTGCCAGCAGCAGCCAAAACAGGGCTGAAGCTTTCTTT
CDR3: CASSSQNRAEAFF

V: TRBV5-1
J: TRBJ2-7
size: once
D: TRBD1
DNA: TGCGCCAGCAGCATGTCGCGAGGGACAGGGTCCTACGAGCAGTACTTC
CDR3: CASSMSRGTGSYEQYF

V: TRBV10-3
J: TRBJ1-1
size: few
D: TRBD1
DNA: TGTGCCATCAGTGGGAATGGGACAGGGGGCGGCACTGAAGCTTTCTTT
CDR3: CAISGNGTGGGTEAFF

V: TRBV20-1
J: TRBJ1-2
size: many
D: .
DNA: TGCAGTGCTACGGCGGGGGGCTACACCTTC
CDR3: CSATAGGYTF

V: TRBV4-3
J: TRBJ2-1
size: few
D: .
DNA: TGCGCCAGCAGCCTCGACAGGTTTCGAGGGGATGAGCAGTTCTTC
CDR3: CASSLDRFRGDEQFF

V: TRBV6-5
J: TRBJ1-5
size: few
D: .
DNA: TGTGCCAGCAGTTACTCAGCAGGGAGCAATCAGCCCCAGCATTTT
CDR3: CASSYSAGSNQPQHF

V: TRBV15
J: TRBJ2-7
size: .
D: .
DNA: TGTGCCACCAGCAAGATCGCTACCTACGCCTACGAGCAGTACTTC
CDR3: CATSKIATYAYEQYF

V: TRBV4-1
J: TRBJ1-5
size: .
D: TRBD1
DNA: TGCGCCAGCAGCCAAGAGGAGCCGGGACAGGCAAATCAGCCCCAGCATTTT
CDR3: CASSQEEPGQANQPQHF

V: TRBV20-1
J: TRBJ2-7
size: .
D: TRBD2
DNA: TGCAGTGCTAGACGGCCGCCGGGACTAGCGGGGGGGAATCTAAACTACGAGCAGTACTTC
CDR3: CSARRPPGLAGGNLNYEQYF

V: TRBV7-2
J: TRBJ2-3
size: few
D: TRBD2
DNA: TGTGCCAGCAGCTTAGACCCTCCGGGACTAGCGGGATTCACAGATACGCAGTATTTT
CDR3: CASSLDPPGLAGFTDTQYF

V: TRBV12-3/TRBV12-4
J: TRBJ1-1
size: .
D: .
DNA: TGTGCCAGCAGTGCGACCGGACAGATGAACACTGAAGCTTTCTTT
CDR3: CASSATGQMNTEAFF

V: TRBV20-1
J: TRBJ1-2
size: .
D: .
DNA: TGCAGTGCTAGGGACAGCTATAACTATGGCTACACCTTC
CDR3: CSARDSYNYGYTF

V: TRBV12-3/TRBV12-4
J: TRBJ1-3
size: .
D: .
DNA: TGTGCCAGCAGGGGGACCGTAGGAAACACCATATATTTT
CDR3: CASRGTVGNTIYF

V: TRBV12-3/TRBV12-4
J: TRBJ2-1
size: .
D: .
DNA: TGTGCCAGCACCCCCGCGGATGAGCAGTTCTTC
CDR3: CASTPADEQFF

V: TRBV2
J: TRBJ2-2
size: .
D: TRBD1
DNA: TGTGCCAGCAACGGACAGGCGAACACCGGGGAGCTGTTTTTT
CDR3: CASNGQANTGELFF

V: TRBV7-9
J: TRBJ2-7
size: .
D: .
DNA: TGTGCCAGCAGGGCGACGGGGAGCTACAATGAGCAGTACTTC
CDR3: CASRATGSYNEQYF

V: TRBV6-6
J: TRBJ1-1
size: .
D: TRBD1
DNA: TGTGCCAGCAGTCCCATCGGACAGGGCTGGGTCGGAGCTTTCTTT
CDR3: CASSPIGQGWVGAFF